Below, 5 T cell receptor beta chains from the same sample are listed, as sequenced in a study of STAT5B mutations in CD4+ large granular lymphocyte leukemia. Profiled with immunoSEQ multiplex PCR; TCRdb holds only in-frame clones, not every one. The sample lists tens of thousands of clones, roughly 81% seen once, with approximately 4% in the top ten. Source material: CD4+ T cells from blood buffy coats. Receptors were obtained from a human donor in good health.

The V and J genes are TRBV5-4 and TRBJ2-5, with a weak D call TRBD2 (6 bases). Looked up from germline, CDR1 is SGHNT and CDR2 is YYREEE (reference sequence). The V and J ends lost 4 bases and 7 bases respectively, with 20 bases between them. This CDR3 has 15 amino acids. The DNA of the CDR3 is TGTGCCAGCAGCGTAGCCGGGACTCGAGTTACGACCCAGTACTTC. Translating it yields CASSVAGTRVTTQYF.

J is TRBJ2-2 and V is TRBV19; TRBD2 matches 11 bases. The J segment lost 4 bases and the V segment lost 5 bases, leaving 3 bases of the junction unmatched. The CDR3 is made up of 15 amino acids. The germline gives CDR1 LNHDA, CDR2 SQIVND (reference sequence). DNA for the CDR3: TGTGCCAGTAGTTTCGGACTAGCGGGCACCGGGGAGCTGTTTTTT. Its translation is CASSFGLAGTGELFF.

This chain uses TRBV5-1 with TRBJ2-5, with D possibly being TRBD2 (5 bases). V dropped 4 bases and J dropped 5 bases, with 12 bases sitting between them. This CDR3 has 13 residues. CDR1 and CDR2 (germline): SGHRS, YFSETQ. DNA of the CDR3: TGCGCCAGCAGCCCCGGCCCGGGGGAGACCCAGTACTTC. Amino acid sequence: CASSPGPGETQYF.

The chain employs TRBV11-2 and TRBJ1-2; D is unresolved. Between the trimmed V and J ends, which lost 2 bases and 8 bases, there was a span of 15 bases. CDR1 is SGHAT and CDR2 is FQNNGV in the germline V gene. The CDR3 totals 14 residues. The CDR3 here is CASSLQVSSGGYTF. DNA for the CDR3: TGTGCCAGCAGCTTACAGGTCAGCTCTGGAGGCTACACCTTC.

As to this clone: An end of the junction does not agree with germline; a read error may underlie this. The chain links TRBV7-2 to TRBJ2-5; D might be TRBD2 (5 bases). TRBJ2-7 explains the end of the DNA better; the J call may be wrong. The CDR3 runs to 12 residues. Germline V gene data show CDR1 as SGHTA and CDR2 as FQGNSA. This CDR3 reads CASSLAPYEQYF. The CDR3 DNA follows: TGTGCCAGCAGCCTAGCCCCCTACGAGCAGTACTTC.